This T cell receptor beta chain was obtained from a study of tissue T cells after allogeneic stem cell transplantation. The table came from immunoSEQ multiplex PCR; TCRdb's copy has only in-frame clones and leaves some out. In the table there are roughly 20,000 clones, roughly three quarters of which are singletons. As to this clone: What it binds is unknown. Genes here carry mouse names. The sequenced fragment ends 1 residue before the CDR3 boundary, so the rest is inferred from the germline J gene.

Study-wide points: The patient cohort was small and clinically heterogeneous, with limited sampling depth.

CDR3 length: 13 residues. V was clipped by 1 base and J by 5 bases, with 7 bases between them. Germline V CDR1 and CDR2: NSHNY, SYGAGN. The chain is built from TRBV13-1 and TRBJ2-1; D is undetermined. This TCR came from a female BALB/c mouse in good health. MHC haplotype: H2-d. Sequenced: blood. The part of the CDR3 DNA that was read is TGTGCCAGCAGTGATCCCGGGGATGCTGAGCAGTTC. This gives the protein CASSDPGDAEQF. The whole CDR3 protein reads CASSDPGDAEQFF.